This T cell receptor (beta chain) appears in the sequencing data of a study of blood T cell repertoires in COVID-19. Across the whole study: PBMCs, B-cell-depleted T cells, or T cells provided the cDNA or gDNA that made up the material.

V lost 4 bases and J lost 7; bases outside the gene matches: 6. The CDR3 runs 14 residues. Germline lookup yields CDR1 MNHEY and CDR2 SMNVEV (reference sequence). TCRdb's table, derived via immunoSEQ multiplex PCR, lists solely in-frame clones and lacks some. The sample has 120,000 to 150,000 clones, 84% seen once. Cohorts were based on clinical histories the participants reported. This sequence originates from a woman between 50 and 59 years old who had been exposed to COVID-19. The sequencing input was PBMCs or T cells enriched from blood (not recorded which). The chain is built from TRBV27 and TRBJ2-7, with TRBD1 identical over 11 bases. CDR3 loop: CASSSGQGAREQYF. CDR3 bases: TGTGCCAGCAGTTCAGGACAGGGGGCGAGGGAGCAGTACTTC.